This T cell receptor beta chain was found in a study of shared clonotypes between healthy human individuals. Study-wide background: A couple of women and a few men aged 18 to 49 served as donors. Each donor's CD4 naive and CD4 memory cells filled three plates apiece, CD8 naive two, and CD8 memory one.

Using immunoSEQ multiplex PCR, the repertoire was profiled, and TCRdb retains in-frame clones only, with some absent. The sample contains millions of clones, roughly 94% of which appear only once. The CDR3 extends over 15 amino acids. Germline assignment: CDR1 MNHEY and CDR2 SVGAGI. Trimming left V 9 bases short and J 7 bases short, with 25 bases between. Division of CD4+ cells produced a CD45RA+ naive subset and a CD45RA-negative memory subset. The receptor was derived from a man between 18 and 35 years old in good health. Sequencing was done on a sample of naive CD4+ T cells sorted from blood. Subset meaning: CD45RA+ positively selected. The rearrangement uses TRBV6-5 and TRBJ2-7; perhaps D is TRBD1 or TRBD2 (6 bases each). The DNA for the CDR3 is TGTGCCAGTTCCGAATCCACAAGGGGGGCCCGGGAGCAGTACTTC. Its protein is CASSESTRGAREQYF.